Following are 29 T cell receptor beta chains from one sample sequenced in a study of STAT5B mutations in CD4+ large granular lymphocyte leukemia. Sequencing used immunoSEQ multiplex PCR; TCRdb keeps in-frame clones, though not all of them. The data contain some 38,000 clones, about four fifths of them singletons. The sequencing input was CD4+ T cells from blood buffy coats. The receptor source for this set is a human donor in good health.

V and J are TRBV19 and TRBJ2-2; TRBD2 matches 12 bases. CDR1 and CDR2 (germline): LNHDA, SQIVND (reference sequence). CDR3 length equals 20 residues. The J segment lost 8 bases and the V segment lost 5 bases, leaving 21 bases of the junction unmatched. DNA for the CDR3: TGTGCCAGTAGTGGGCAAGGACTAGCGGGAAGTCGCCCCAGCGGGGGGGAGCTGTTTTTT. Translating it yields CASSGQGLAGSRPSGGELFF.

This chain connects TRBV19 to TRBJ2-3, with D uncertain. The CDR3 is made up of 14 amino acids. V was trimmed by 5 bases and J by 2 bases, leaving 11 bases between them. Looked up from germline, CDR1 is LNHDA and CDR2 is SQIVND (reference sequence). For the CDR3, the DNA is TGTGCCAGTAGTCTAGGCCAAGCCACAGATACGCAGTATTTT. Translated, it gives CASSLGQATDTQYF.

The chain links TRBV6-5 to TRBJ2-7, with 13 bases fitting TRBD2. This CDR3 spans 14 amino acids. V lost 6 bases to trimming and J lost 4 bases; unmatched junction nucleotides: 3. Germline assignment: CDR1 MNHEY and CDR2 SVGAGI. This chain's CDR3 is CASRLLAGGYEQYF. The CDR3 nucleotides read TGTGCCAGCAGACTACTAGCGGGAGGGTACGAGCAGTACTTC.

V usage is TRBV6-5 and J usage is TRBJ1-1; no reliable D call. The CDR3 loop spans 14 amino acids. Germline assignment: CDR1 MNHEY and CDR2 SVGAGI. Trimming left V 0 bases short and J 3 bases short, with 8 bases between. The CDR3: CASSYSLDYTEAFF. The CDR3 region has the DNA TGTGCCAGCAGTTACTCCCTGGACTACACTGAAGCTTTCTTT.

The V gene is TRBV6-5, the J gene TRBJ1-5, with D uncertain. V dropped 2 bases and J dropped 0 bases, with 5 bases sitting between them. The CDR3 is made up of 14 amino acids. Looked up from germline, CDR1 is MNHEY and CDR2 is SVGAGI. As DNA, the CDR3 is TGTGCCAGCAGTTACGGAATTAGCAATCAGCCCCAGCATTTT. It specifies CASSYGISNQPQHF.

The chain uses TRBV6-5 and TRBJ1-5; D is uncertain. Germline V gene lookup returns CDR1 MNHEY and CDR2 SVGAGI. The CDR3 is 15 residues long. Trimming took off 6 bases at V and 2 bases at J, with 14 bases between the two ends. This CDR3 reads CASRTGSAGNQPQHF. As DNA, the CDR3 is TGTGCCAGCAGAACCGGGTCCGCTGGCAATCAGCCCCAGCATTTT.

The J gene is TRBJ1-3, the V gene TRBV5-4, with D possibly being TRBD1 (5 bases). Germline V CDR1 and CDR2: SGHNT, YYREEE (reference sequence). Deletions cut 4 bases from V and 4 bases from J, with 12 bases between. This CDR3 is built from 14 residues. The CDR3 reads CASSPGGVGNTIYF. CDR3 nucleotides: TGTGCCAGCAGCCCTGGGGGGGTCGGAAACACCATATATTTT.

J is TRBJ2-2 and V is TRBV7-6, with 10 bases identical to TRBD2. Trimming removed 5 bases from V and 4 bases from J; junction bases left unmatched: 7. The CDR3 loop spans 16 amino acids. Germline V gene sequence: CDR1 SGHVS, CDR2 FNYEAQ. The DNA of the CDR3 is TGTGCCAGCAGCGCCCTAGCGGGAGCGGGCACCGGGGAGCTGTTTTTT. It specifies CASSALAGAGTGELFF.

The genes are TRBV2 and TRBJ2-2; D is unresolved. V was pared by 5 bases and J by 4 bases, with 11 bases between. Germline CDR1 SNHLY, CDR2 FYNNEI. The CDR3 is made up of 14 amino acids. CDR3 in amino acids: CASSQGLGTGELFF. CDR3 nucleotides: TGTGCCAGCAGTCAAGGCCTTGGCACCGGGGAGCTGTTTTTT.

The J gene is TRBJ2-7, the V gene TRBV11-2; D possibly matches TRBD1 or TRBD2 (5 bases each). The CDR3 extends over 15 amino acids. The V end lost 6 bases, the J end lost 3 bases, and 18 bases lay between the germline ends. Looked up from germline, CDR1 is SGHAT and CDR2 is FQNNGV. The CDR3 DNA sequence: TGTGCCAGCAGGTCAAACCCGGGACGGGGCTACGAGCAGTACTTC. It is translated as CASRSNPGRGYEQYF.

This chain links TRBV5-6 with TRBJ2-1, with 7 bases lining up with TRBD2. The CDR3 is 17 amino acids. V lost 2 bases and J lost 0; bases outside the gene matches: 8. Germline V lookup: CDR1 SGHDT, CDR2 YYEEEE. The CDR3 loop reads CASSLRLAGFSYNEQFF. CDR3 in DNA: TGTGCCAGCAGCTTAAGACTAGCAGGATTCTCCTACAATGAGCAGTTCTTC.

The chain joins TRBV7-2 to TRBJ1-3; D perhaps matches TRBD1 (6 bases). This CDR3 has 15 residues. Per germline, CDR1 SGHTA and CDR2 FQGNSA. The ends were cut back, 6 bases at V and 1 base at J, with 13 bases in the middle. The CDR3: CASRPSTGSGNTIYF. In DNA form, the CDR3 reads TGTGCCAGCAGGCCGTCAACAGGGTCTGGAAACACCATATATTTT.

The chain recombines TRBV4-1 with TRBJ2-4; D perhaps matches TRBD1 (6 bases). Trimming cost V 1 base and J 7 bases, with 14 bases left between them. Germline V gene data show CDR1 as MGHRA and CDR2 as YSYEKL. The CDR3 has 15 amino acids. The CDR3 is CASSQVPGQSNIQYF. CDR3 bases: TGCGCCAGCAGCCAAGTCCCGGGACAATCGAACATTCAGTACTTC.

Comments on this clone: The junction shows a germline mismatch at one end, possibly a read error. The rearrangement joins TRBV5-1 to TRBJ2-1; 7 bases are a match to TRBD2. The CDR3 has 15 residues. Germline lookup yields CDR1 SGHRS and CDR2 YFSETQ. This chain's CDR3 is CASTLVLAEDNEQFF. Written as DNA, the CDR3 is TGCGCCAGCACCTTGGTCCTAGCGGAAGACAATGAGCAGTTCTTC.

The chain carries TRBV6-5 and TRBJ1-1; a weak D match, TRBD1 (5 bases). Trimming took 6 bases from V and 1 from J, leaving 12 bases between them. Germline V gives CDR1 MNHEY, CDR2 SVGAGI. The length of the CDR3 is 14 residues. The CDR3 nucleotides are TGTGCCAGCAGAAAGGGGCTCCAGAACACTGAAGCTTTCTTT. Encoded protein: CASRKGLQNTEAFF.

The chain carries TRBV2 and TRBJ2-5; 7 bases are shared with TRBD2. The CDR3 has 15 amino acids. The germline gives CDR1 SNHLY, CDR2 FYNNEI. Germline trimming cut 3 bases from V and 4 bases from J; bases unmatched to any gene: 8. The CDR3 DNA is TGTGCCAGCAGTGATTGGGGGGGAGGGGTAGAGACCCAGTACTTC. Translated: CASSDWGGGVETQYF.

This clone has just a few counts. The chain uses TRBV7-8 and TRBJ1-1; D not certain. The germline CDR1 and CDR2 sequences are SGHVS and FQNEAQ. Trimming took 5 bases from V and 3 from J, leaving 13 bases between them. CDR3 length: 14 residues. Written as DNA, the CDR3 is TGTGCCAGCAGCGCCAGCTCAAGGGACACTGAAGCTTTCTTT. It specifies CASSASSRDTEAFF.

This sequence joins TRBV9 and TRBJ2-1, with 7 bases fitting TRBD1. The CDR3 is 13 amino acids. Unmatched junction bases numbered 9, after V lost 6 bases and J lost 9 bases. The germline CDR1 and CDR2 sequences are SGDLS and YYNGEE. The CDR3 protein is CASTTGVGVEQFF. The CDR3 DNA reads TGTGCCAGCACCACAGGGGTCGGGGTTGAGCAGTTCTTC.

This sequence joins TRBV18 and TRBJ2-2, with D perhaps matching TRBD2 (5 bases). There are 15 residues in the CDR3. Germline loops: CDR1 KGHSH, CDR2 LQKENI. Trimming took off 1 base at V and 6 bases at J, with 12 bases between the two ends. CDR3 residues: CASSPRNSEAGELFF. As DNA, the CDR3 is TGTGCCAGCTCACCACGGAATAGCGAGGCCGGGGAGCTGTTTTTT.

This rearrangement joins TRBV4-3 to TRBJ2-1; D ambiguous. V was clipped by 2 bases and J by 5 bases, with 10 bases between them. CDR1 is LGHNA, CDR2 YSLEER, per germline. The CDR3 has 14 amino acids. Here the CDR3 reads CASSQMLENNEQFF. The CDR3 coding sequence is TGCGCCAGCAGCCAAATGTTAGAGAACAATGAGCAGTTCTTC.

This clone was seen a few times. The rearrangement uses TRBV25-1 and TRBJ1-4; the D is unclear. This CDR3 comprises 13 residues. Per germline, CDR1 MGHDK and CDR2 SYGVNS. Deletions cut 3 bases from V and 5 bases from J, with 7 bases between. The CDR3 spells CASSEGGNEKLFF. Here the CDR3 DNA reads TGTGCCAGCAGTGAGGGTGGGAATGAAAAACTGTTTTTT.

The chain carries TRBV7-2 and TRBJ2-7, with D uncertain. CDR1 is SGHTA and CDR2 is FQGNSA in the germline V gene. The CDR3 has 12 residues. The V gene lost 5 bases and the J gene lost 0 bases, with 5 bases spanning the gap. In DNA, the CDR3 is TGTGCCAGCAGCACTTACTCCTACGAGCAGTACTTC. Its protein is CASSTYSYEQYF. Filled out from reference TRBV7-2 and TRBJ2-7, the complete variable domain reads GAGVSQSPSNKVTEKGKDVELRCDPISGHTALYWYRQSLGQGLEFLIYFQGNSAPDKSGLPSDRFSAERTGGSVSTLTIQRTQQEDSAVYLCASSTYSYEQYFGPGTRLTVT.

This chain connects TRBV9 to TRBJ2-5, with TRBD2 matching 7 bases. J was trimmed by 5 bases and V by 0 bases; bases with no gene match: 4. This CDR3 region has 14 residues. Germline V gene lookup returns CDR1 SGDLS and CDR2 YYNGEE. CDR3 bases: TGTGCCAGCAGCGTAGGACGGGGAGGGGAGACCCAGTACTTC. Amino acid sequence: CASSVGRGGETQYF.

This clone was counted once. The chain combines TRBV19 with TRBJ1-4; no clear D gene. The germline V gene has CDR1 LNHDA and CDR2 SQIVND (reference sequence). V lost 2 bases and J 8 bases, leaving 15 bases between the germline ends. This CDR3 comprises 15 residues. In DNA form, the CDR3 reads TGTGCCAGTAGTATATTTCATGATGATGTAGAAAAACTGTTTTTT. Its translation is CASSIFHDDVEKLFF.

The chain has TRBV21-1 and TRBJ1-6; the table's D gene call, TRBD1, was not cross checked with the DNA. TRBV21-1 constitutes a pseudogene. The CDR3 has 15 amino acids. The CDR3 region has the DNA TGTGCCAGCAGCAAACGGGACAGTCCTAATTCACCCCTCCACTTT. Protein product: CASSKRDSPNSPLHF.

V usage is TRBV5-4 and J usage is TRBJ2-5, with 7 bases fitting TRBD1. J gave up 1 base and V 3 bases, and 3 bases lay outside the gene matches. The CDR3 contains 14 residues. CDR1 is SGHNT and CDR2 is YYREEE in the germline V gene (reference sequence). In DNA form, the CDR3 reads TGTGCCAGCAGCTCAACAGGGGTCCAAGAGACCCAGTACTTC. It codes for CASSSTGVQETQYF.

The chain has TRBV7-3 and TRBJ2-1, with D perhaps TRBD2 (6 bases). Germline V gives CDR1 SGHTA, CDR2 FQGTGA. The CDR3 spans 15 residues. The V end lost 0 bases, the J end lost 1 base, and 7 bases lay between the germline ends. In nucleotides, the CDR3 is TGTGCCAGCAGCTTAACGACTAGTTCCTACAATGAGCAGTTCTTC. It specifies CASSLTTSSYNEQFF.

The rearrangement uses TRBV7-2 and TRBJ2-2; perhaps TRBD2 as D (6 bases). This CDR3 comprises 17 residues. V lost 4 bases, J lost 3 bases, and 18 bases lay in between. Per the germline V gene, CDR1 is SGHTA and CDR2 is FQGNSA. The CDR3 DNA reads TGTGCCAGCAGCTCACCGGGAGCTTCCAGGTACACCGGGGAGCTGTTTTTT. Amino acids: CASSSPGASRYTGELFF.

This clone was detected once. V usage is TRBV5-4 and J usage is TRBJ2-2; 10 bases map to TRBD1. Germline lookup yields CDR1 SGHNT and CDR2 YYREEE (reference sequence). This CDR3 contains 17 residues. Losses at the gene ends were 4 bases for V and 4 bases for J; bases not matched to a gene: 10. CDR3 bases: TGTGCCAGCAGCGATCGGGCGACAGGGGGCTTCACCGGGGAGCTGTTTTTT. It translates to CASSDRATGGFTGELFF.